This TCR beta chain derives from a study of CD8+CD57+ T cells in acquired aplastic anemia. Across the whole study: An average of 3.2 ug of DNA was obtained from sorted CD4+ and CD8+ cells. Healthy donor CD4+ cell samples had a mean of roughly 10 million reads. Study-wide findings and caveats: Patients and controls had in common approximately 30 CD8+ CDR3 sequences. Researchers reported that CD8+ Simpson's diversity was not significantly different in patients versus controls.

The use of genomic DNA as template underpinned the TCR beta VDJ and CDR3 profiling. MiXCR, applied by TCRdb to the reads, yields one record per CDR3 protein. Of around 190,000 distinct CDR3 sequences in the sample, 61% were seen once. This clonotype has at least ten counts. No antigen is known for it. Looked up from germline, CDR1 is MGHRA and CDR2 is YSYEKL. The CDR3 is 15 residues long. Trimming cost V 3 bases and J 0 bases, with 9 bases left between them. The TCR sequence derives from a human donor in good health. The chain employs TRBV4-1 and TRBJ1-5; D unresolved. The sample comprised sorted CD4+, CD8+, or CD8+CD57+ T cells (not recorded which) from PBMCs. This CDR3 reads CASSQGDVSNQPQHF. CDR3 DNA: TGCGCCAGCAGCCAGGGAGATGTTAGCAATCAGCCCCAGCATTTT.